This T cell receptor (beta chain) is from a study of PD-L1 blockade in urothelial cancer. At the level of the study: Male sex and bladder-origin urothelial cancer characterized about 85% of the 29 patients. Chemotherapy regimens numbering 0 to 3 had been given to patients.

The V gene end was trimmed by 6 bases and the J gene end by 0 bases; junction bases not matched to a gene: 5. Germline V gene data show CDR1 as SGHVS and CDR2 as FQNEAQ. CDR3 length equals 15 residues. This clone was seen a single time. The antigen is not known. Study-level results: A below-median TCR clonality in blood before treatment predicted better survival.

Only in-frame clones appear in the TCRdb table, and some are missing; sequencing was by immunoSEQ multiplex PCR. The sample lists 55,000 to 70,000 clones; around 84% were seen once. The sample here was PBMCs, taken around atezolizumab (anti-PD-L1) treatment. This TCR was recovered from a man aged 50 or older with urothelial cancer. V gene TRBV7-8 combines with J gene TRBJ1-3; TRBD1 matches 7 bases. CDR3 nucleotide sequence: TGTGCCAGCAGATCCGCAGGGGGCTCTGGAAACACCATATATTTT. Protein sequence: CASRSAGGSGNTIYF.